The present T cell receptor (beta chain) was sequenced within a study of human T cells and chemical hapten exposure (dated by TCRdb to the early 2020s). Context from the whole study: For sensitization, 2% DPC in acetone was applied to a roughly 2 cm by roughly 2 cm area of upper inner arm skin. Weekly therapeutic DPC doses were additionally applied to the scalp of patients throughout the roughly 23-week study period. Patch testing was done on the upper back using Finn chambers containing 0.01% DPC, and results were scored after 6 days according to International Contact Dermatitis Research Group standards. Alopecia areata with under or over 50% scalp involvement, alopecia totalis and alopecia universalis were represented in the patient cohort, which was mostly female. Libraries were pooled for sequencing, and per-sample TCR yields varied mainly because of small differences in library volumes within the pool. In alopecia patients, the study followed how the peripheral blood TCR repertoire changed in vivo over primary and secondary sensitization to diphenylcyclopropenone (DPC), a hapten. Blood samples were taken from patients before sensitization (week 0) and then at 2, 6 and about 24 weeks after DPC sensitization. For TCR sequencing, blood came from 25 to 35 alopecia patients at anywhere from one to four time points (pre-sensitization, 2, 6 and 24 weeks).

At least ten counts were recorded for this clonotype. The antigen it binds to is not known. No qualities accompany the bases; no much larger clone lies one base away. Unmatched junction bases come to 4, with V trimmed by 2 bases and J by 0 bases. The CDR3, from cysteine to phenylalanine, totals 15 residues. Kept here is only the CDR3 DNA, which spans 45 bases and is read in frame from base 1. As encoded in the germline V gene, CDR1 is SGHRS while CDR2 is YFSETQ. Overall study outcomes, separate from this receptor: Significantly more large CDR3 similarity clusters were formed by expanded TCRs than by pre-sensitization or healthy control sets, consistent with antigen-driven responses. Because all patients had alopecia, a presumed autoimmune disease, the immune response of the patients might differ from that of healthy individuals. After repeated subsampling, changes were observed in the strength of the expansion versus patch-test correlation and in the threshold at which the correlation became significant. DPC sensitization did not change how many TCRs were above 1 in 1000 frequency, and no evidence was found of alterations in global repertoire structure. Patch test score correlated positively with the number of PT1 expanded TCRs, reaching significance at thresholds 8, 16 and 32 but not at 4.

The sample's time point label, in plain terms: patch test 2, 6 weeks after DPC sensitization. Sample treatment or condition, as interpreted from the label and publication: therapeutic diphenylcyclopropenone sensitization with weekly scalp DPC. At every patch-test visit, the blood draw took place before the patch test was put on. To be eligible, patients had to be aged 18 to 70, diagnosed with alopecia and judged suitable for DPC therapy, while pregnant patients were excluded. Total RNA was extracted from unfractionated whole blood collected in Tempus Blood RNA tubes. Libraries were made using RACE. The instrument was a NextSeq 500. During library preparation, unique molecular identifiers were attached to individual cDNA molecules so that TCRs could be counted in a quantitative, reproducible way. For every blood RNA sample, sequencing covered both the TCR alpha and TCR beta chains. The original pipeline was this. Samples had a median of about 96,000 TCRs, with a range from about 23,224 to 750,000. The Decombinator software suite was used to annotate V, J and CDR3 in the TCR reads. To make PS versus PT1 abundance plots, every sample was subsampled to the same number of TCRs (28,000). TCRs were defined as expanded if absent before sensitization and observed at least eight times at the 2-week time point. TCRdb passed the public sequencing reads through fastp at Q25 and MiXCR, retaining productive beta sequences. CDR3 protein sequences are deduplicated, and each keeps its most common genes and DNA. The V and J calls and clone size are TCRdb's, not the authors'. Within this sample are around 42,000 distinct CDR3 sequences, with over 3% of them counted one time only. The ten largest clones take up roughly 7.3% of the sample.

The receptor was derived from a middle-aged man with alopecia areata. Some clones in this sample may be carry-over from other donors' samples. The chain uses TRBV5-1 and TRBJ2-7; TRBD1 aligns with 8 central bases. The starting material was whole blood, obtained in connection with sensitization to the hapten diphenylcyclopropenone (DPC). The CDR3 region reads CASSFQGALSYEQYF. The bases read TGCGCCAGCAGCTTCCAGGGGGCCCTCTCCTACGAGCAGTACTTC.